In this sample, the clone carrying this TCR beta chain turned up a few times. Its antigen is unknown. The V gene end was trimmed by 1 base and the J gene end by 3 bases; junction bases not matched to a gene: 5. CDR3 length: 17 residues. The germline CDR1 and CDR2 sequences are LGHNA and YSLEER. This entry is derived from a study of T-cell reconstitution after alpha-beta-depleted transplantation in children. The study's findings and limits: In patients about two months after transplant, alpha-beta T cells reportedly arose from several hundred expanded graft clones. Fresh T-cell production supplied most of the T-cell counts and diversity seen one year after transplant. Several patients had high TCRbeta diversity at day 60; it came from surviving recipient T cells and thymic progenitors.

Preparation of the TCRbeta library used unique molecular identifiers. TCRdb itself ran the PCR reads through MiXCR, one entry per CDR3 protein. Of about 980,000 distinct CDR3 sequences detected, roughly 29% appear once; the ten largest clones hold roughly 31%. The receptor's source is a boy less than two years old who had a stem cell transplant for SCID, so the T cells may come from the graft donor. The source was PBMCs, mostly from graft donor cells, collected 360 days after TCRalphabeta/CD19-depleted stem cell transplant. The chain carries TRBV4-3 and TRBJ2-1; TRBD2 agrees at 11 bases. CDR3 protein: CASSQGRLAGFYNEQFF. As DNA, the CDR3 is TGCGCCAGCAGCCAAGGGAGACTAGCGGGATTCTACAATGAGCAGTTCTTC.